Detailed here is one T cell receptor (beta chain). This entry is derived from a study of blood T cell repertoires in COVID-19. Study background: Sources were T cells, B-cell-depleted T cells, or PBMCs; the material itself was cDNA or gDNA.

This CDR3 has 13 amino acids. V lost 6 bases and J 7 bases, leaving 15 bases between the germline ends. CDR1 and CDR2 from the germline V gene are MNHEY and SVGAGI. Per the original methods: Cell counts per sample came from amplifying reference gene primers. Clones were sequenced by immunoSEQ multiplex PCR, and TCRdb holds only the in-frame ones, with some missing. The V and J calls and clone size come from that table; D and trimming were worked out from the DNA. This table holds tens of thousands of clones, 75% to 80% found once. Sequenced: peripheral blood. The clonotype comes from a man between 70 and 80 years old with COVID-19, enrolled during active disease. The chain has TRBV6-5 and TRBJ1-1; TRBD1 is a possible D gene (6 bases). The CDR3 DNA reads TGTGCCAGCAGCCCCCATGGGGGCGATGAAGCTTTCTTT. Translating gives CASSPHGGDEAFF.